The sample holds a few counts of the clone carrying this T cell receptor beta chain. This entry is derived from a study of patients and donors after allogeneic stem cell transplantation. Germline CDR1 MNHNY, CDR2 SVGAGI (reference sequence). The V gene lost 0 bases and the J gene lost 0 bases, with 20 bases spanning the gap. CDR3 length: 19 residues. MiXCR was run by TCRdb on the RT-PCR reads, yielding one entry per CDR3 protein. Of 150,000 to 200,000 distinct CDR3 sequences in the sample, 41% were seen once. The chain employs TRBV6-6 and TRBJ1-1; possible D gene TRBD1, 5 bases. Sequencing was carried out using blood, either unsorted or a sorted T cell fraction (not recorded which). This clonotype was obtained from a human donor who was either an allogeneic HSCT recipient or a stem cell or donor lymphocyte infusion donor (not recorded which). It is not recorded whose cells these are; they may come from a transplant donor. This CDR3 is CASSYSPGGPRLMNTEAFF. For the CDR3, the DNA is TGTGCCAGCAGTTACTCCCCGGGGGGACCCAGGCTCATGAACACTGAAGCTTTCTTT.